The 16 T cell receptor beta chains presented below share a single source sample, sequenced in a study of human T cells and chemical hapten exposure. TCRdb called the RACE reads again in MiXCR, with one record for every CDR3 protein. The repertoire holds over 70,000 distinct CDR3 sequences, with around 7.9% as singletons. Time point reported: patch test 2, 6 weeks after DPC sensitization. Treatment here: therapeutic diphenylcyclopropenone sensitization with weekly scalp DPC. The sequencing used whole blood, collected in connection with sensitization to the hapten diphenylcyclopropenone (DPC). The receptors come from a woman aged 45-65 years with alopecia areata. Some clones in this sample may be carry-over from other donors' samples.

The chain links TRBV10-3 to TRBJ2-7; TRBD2 might be the D (7 bases). The germline V gene has CDR1 ENHRY and CDR2 SYGVKD. Trimming took off 10 bases at V and 3 bases at J, with 22 bases between the two ends. The CDR3 contains 15 residues. The CDR3, as DNA: TGTGCCACCCGGAAGGGGGAAGCGGGATACTACGAGCAGTACTTC. Protein sequence: CATRKGEAGYYEQYF.

This clonotype was observed many times. The V and J genes are TRBV6-5 and TRBJ2-4; 8 nucleotides agree with TRBD1. Germline V gene data show CDR1 as MNHEY and CDR2 as SVGAGI. V lost 7 bases, J lost 9 bases, and 8 bases stayed unmatched. This CDR3 is built from 13 residues. CDR3 sequence (DNA): TGTGCCAGCACCGGACAGGGAACGGGCATTCAGTACTTC. It specifies CASTGQGTGIQYF.

This chain connects TRBV24-1 to TRBJ2-1, with no clear D. The germline V and J ends were trimmed by 4 bases and 10 bases, with 7 bases remaining between them. CDR3 length: 11 residues. CDR1 KGHDR and CDR2 SFDVKD come from the germline V gene. This CDR3 is CATSDLVEQFF. The CDR3 coding sequence is TGTGCCACCAGTGACCTAGTCGAGCAGTTCTTC.

Comments on this clonotype: Germline is not matched at one junction end, which may reflect a read error. The chain couples TRBV29-1 to TRBJ1-1, with 7 bases fitting TRBD1. Germline V CDR1 and CDR2: SQVTM, ANQGSEA. The CDR3 extends over 14 amino acids. CDR3 loop: CSVPGGGLNTEAFF. Written as DNA, the CDR3 is TGCAGCGTCCCAGGGGGGGGGTTGAATACTGAAGCTTTCTTT.

This clonotype was counted a few times. The V call is TRBV12-3 or TRBV12-4, the J call TRBJ1-2; D unresolved. V lost 4 bases to trimming and J lost 2 bases, with 11 bases between them. This CDR3 has 14 residues. CDR3 loop: CASSSLTANYGYTF. CDR3 DNA: TGTGCCAGCAGTTCTCTAACAGCAAACTATGGCTACACCTTC.

The J gene is TRBJ2-1, the V gene TRBV12-3 or TRBV12-4, with 15 bases that match TRBD2. V shed 6 bases and J 10 bases; nucleotides not matched to a gene: 7. CDR3 size: 15 residues. The CDR3 DNA reads as TGTGCCAGCAGCCGGGGACTAGCGGGAGGCAGGGAGCAGTTCTTC. This sequence encodes CASSRGLAGGREQFF.

This clonotype was detected only a few times. The V gene is TRBV7-2, the J gene TRBJ2-7, with 10 bases matching TRBD2. The V segment lost 1 base and the J segment 7 bases; nucleotides outside the gene matches: 7. Germline-derived CDR1 and CDR2 are SGHTA and FQGNSA. The CDR3 loop spans 15 amino acids. The CDR3 sequence: CASSLESGGAKEQYF. The CDR3 region has the DNA TGTGCCAGCAGCTTAGAAAGCGGGGGGGCTAAAGAGCAGTACTTC.

This clonotype occurred a few times. The V call is TRBV29-1, the J call TRBJ2-1, with D possibly TRBD2 on 5 matching bases. The germline V gene has CDR1 SQVTM and CDR2 ANQGSEA. V was trimmed by 6 bases and J by 6 bases, leaving 9 bases between them. The CDR3 runs 11 residues. The CDR3 spells CSVPEGNEQFF. CDR3 coding DNA: TGCAGCGTCCCCGAGGGCAATGAGCAGTTCTTC.

This rearrangement joins TRBV6-5 to TRBJ2-3; 7 bases map to TRBD2. V was clipped by 6 bases and J by 5 bases; unmatched bases: 11. Germline V gives CDR1 MNHEY, CDR2 SVGAGI. The CDR3 runs to 15 residues. The CDR3 loop is CASSRDYRWGDTQYF. CDR3 sequence (DNA): TGTGCCAGCAGCCGGGACTACCGATGGGGAGATACGCAGTATTTT.

The chain couples TRBV29-1 to TRBJ1-1; a possible D gene is TRBD1 (6 bases). Germline CDR1 and CDR2: SQVTM and ANQGSEA. V was pared by 6 bases and J by 0 bases, with 14 bases between. The CDR3 is made up of 14 amino acids. In DNA, the CDR3 is TGCAGCGTGCAAGGGGGGGGGCTGAACACTGAAGCTTTCTTT. It encodes CSVQGGGLNTEAFF. Combining the CDR3 with reference TRBV29-1 and TRBJ1-1 gives the whole variable domain SAVISQKPSRDICQRGTSLTIQCQVDSQVTMMFWYRQQPGQSLTLIATANQGSEATYESGFVIDKFPISRPNLTFSTLTVSNMSPEDSSIYLCSVQGGGLNTEAFFGQGTRLTVV.

The CDR3 here is CASSKGQPSSYNSPLHF. The DNA for the CDR3 is TGTGCCAGCAGCAAGGGACAGCCAAGCTCCTATAATTCACCCCTCCACTTT. The V gene is TRBV7-2, the J gene TRBJ1-6, with 7 nucleotides matching TRBD1. The CDR3 totals 17 residues. Germline V CDR1 and CDR2: SGHTA, FQGNSA. With 5 bases clipped from V and 0 bases from J, the junction kept 7 bases outside the gene matches.

This clonotype occurred many times. V usage is TRBV10-3 and J usage is TRBJ1-1, with 8 bases identical to TRBD1. V was clipped by 2 bases and J by 7 bases; unmatched bases: 9. In germline, CDR1 is ENHRY, CDR2 SYGVKD. The CDR3 spans 15 residues. The CDR3 protein is CAISERTQGASEAFF. For the CDR3, the DNA is TGTGCCATCAGTGAGAGAACTCAGGGGGCCAGTGAAGCTTTCTTT.

In its sample, this clonotype was seen many times. The chain couples TRBV5-1 to TRBJ2-2; the D gene is possibly TRBD1 (5 bases). Trimming shortened V by 0 bases and J by 8 bases, and 8 bases separated the two germline ends. This CDR3 comprises 13 residues. Germline V gives CDR1 SGHRS, CDR2 YFSETQ. CDR3 in DNA: TGCGCCAGCAGCTTGGCCAGGGCAGGGGAGCTGTTTTTT. Translated, it gives CASSLARAGELFF.

This clonotype was picked up a small number of times. This chain connects TRBV7-9 to TRBJ1-1; D call uncertain. The CDR3 totals 15 residues. The germline gives CDR1 SEHNR, CDR2 FQNEAQ (reference sequence). Trimming stripped 6 bases from V and 0 bases from J, with 14 bases between. CDR3 residues: CASSRSDGMNTEAFF. In DNA form, the CDR3 reads TGTGCCAGCAGTCGGAGCGACGGCATGAACACTGAAGCTTTCTTT. Full variable domain (remainder filled in from reference TRBV7-9 and TRBJ1-1): DTGVSQNPRHKITKRGQNVTFRCDPISEHNRLYWYRQTLGQGPEFLTYFQNEAQLEKSRLLSDRFSAERPKGSFSTLEIQRTEQGDSAMYLCASSRSDGMNTEAFFGQGTRLTVV.

The chain joins TRBV27 to TRBJ2-3; D not resolved. The CDR3 has 14 residues. Germline assignment: CDR1 MNHEY and CDR2 SMNVEV (reference sequence). V was trimmed by 5 bases and J by 1 base, leaving 10 bases between them. CDR3 residues: CASSRNLGTDTQYF. The DNA for the CDR3 is TGTGCCAGCAGTCGCAATTTGGGCACAGATACGCAGTATTTT.

J is TRBJ1-4 and V is TRBV4-2, with D perhaps matching TRBD1 (5 bases). The CDR3 loop spans 16 amino acids. Germline values: CDR1 LGHNA, CDR2 YNFKEQ. Trimming took 3 bases from V and 9 from J, leaving 20 bases between them. CDR3 region: CASSHEGDSWPQKLFF. CDR3 nucleotides: TGTGCCAGCAGCCACGAAGGGGACTCGTGGCCCCAAAAACTGTTTTTT.